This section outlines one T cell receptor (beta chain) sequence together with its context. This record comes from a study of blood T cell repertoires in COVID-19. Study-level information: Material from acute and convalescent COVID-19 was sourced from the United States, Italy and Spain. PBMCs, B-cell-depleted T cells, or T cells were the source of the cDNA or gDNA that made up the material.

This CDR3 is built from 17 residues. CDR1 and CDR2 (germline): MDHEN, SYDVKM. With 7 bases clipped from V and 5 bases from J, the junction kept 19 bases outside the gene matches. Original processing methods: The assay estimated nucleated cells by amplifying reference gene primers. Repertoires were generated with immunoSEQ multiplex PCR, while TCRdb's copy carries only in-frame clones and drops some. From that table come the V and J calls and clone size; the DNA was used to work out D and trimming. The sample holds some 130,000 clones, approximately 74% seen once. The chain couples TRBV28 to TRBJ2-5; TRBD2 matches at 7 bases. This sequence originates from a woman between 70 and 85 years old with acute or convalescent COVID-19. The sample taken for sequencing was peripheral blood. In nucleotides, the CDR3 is TGTGCCAGCACCCTCCGAGGTCGGGGAGGGCGAAGTGAGACCCAGTACTTC. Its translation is CASTLRGRGGRSETQYF.